This TCR beta chain is drawn from a study of blood T cell repertoires in COVID-19. As for the study in general: T cells, B-cell-depleted T cells, or PBMCs supplied cDNA or gDNA.

TCRdb's table, derived via immunoSEQ multiplex PCR, lists solely in-frame clones and lacks some. The sample consists of some 25,000 clones, approximately 81% of them appearing once. The germline V gene encodes CDR1 LNHDA and CDR2 SQIVND (reference sequence). This CDR3 contains 17 residues. Losses at the gene ends were 5 bases for V and 10 bases for J; bases not matched to a gene: 22. Material: peripheral blood. V gene TRBV19 combines with J gene TRBJ2-5; TRBD1 matches 7 bases. This clonotype originated in a human donor in a cohort sampled during active COVID-19. The CDR3 DNA reads as TGTGCCAGTAGTGCCAACCCCGGATCGACAGGGAAAGGTGACCAGTACTTC. Protein product: CASSANPGSTGKGDQYF.